The 14 T cell receptor beta chains below come from one sample, sequenced in a study of T-cell reconstitution after alpha-beta-depleted transplantation in children. Library preparation (for TCRbeta) was performed with unique molecular identifiers. Each CDR3 protein gets one entry after TCRdb re-called the PCR reads with MiXCR. The table has about 610,000 distinct CDR3 sequences, over 9.5% seen once. Sample: PBMCs from the stem cell graft donor, taken from the stem cell graft. The receptors derive from a human donor who donated a stem cell graft to a child with acute myeloid leukemia.

This clonotype showed up just a few times. The V gene is TRBV11-2, the J gene TRBJ2-3; D might be TRBD1 or TRBD2, each matching 5 bases. The CDR3 is 15 residues long. V gave up 5 bases and J gave up 1 base, with 13 bases separating them. Germline V lookup: CDR1 SGHAT, CDR2 FQNNGV. The CDR3 is CASSIGTLGTDTQYF. CDR3 in DNA: TGTGCCAGCAGCATAGGGACGTTGGGCACAGATACGCAGTATTTT.

This chain joins TRBV6-5 and TRBJ2-2; D perhaps matches TRBD2 (5 bases). Germline CDR1 and CDR2: MNHEY and SVGAGI. The CDR3 is 14 residues long. V shed 6 bases and J shed 7 bases, with 15 bases lying between them. CDR3 sequence reads: CASSLRVSNGELFF. DNA of the CDR3: TGTGCCAGCAGCCTGCGGGTCTCAAACGGGGAGCTGTTTTTT.

The chain has TRBV12-3 or TRBV12-4 and TRBJ2-1; D is perhaps TRBD2 (6 bases). The CDR3 spans 14 residues. V lost 5 bases, J lost 10 bases, and 18 bases lay in between. Here the CDR3 reads CASSPVGGAMEQFF. CDR3 nucleotides: TGTGCCAGCAGTCCCGTCGGGGGAGCGATGGAGCAGTTCTTC.

This clonotype has at least ten counts. The gene calls are TRBV11-1 and TRBJ2-1; TRBD2 matches 7 bases. The CDR3 totals 16 residues. Trimming removed 2 bases from V and 7 bases from J; junction bases left unmatched: 11. Germline CDR1 and CDR2: SGHAT and FQDESV (reference sequence). CDR3 amino acids: CASSLPRRESSNEQFF. Here the CDR3 DNA reads TGTGCCAGCAGCTTACCCCGGCGGGAGTCAAGTAATGAGCAGTTCTTC. The variable domain in full, with the rest retrieved from reference TRBV11-1 and TRBJ2-1, is EAEVAQSPRYKITEKSQAVAFWCDPISGHATLYWYRQILGQGPELLVQFQDESVVDDSQLPKDRFSAERLKGVDSTLKIQPAELGDSAMYLCASSLPRRESSNEQFFGPGTRLTVL.

The gene calls are TRBV20-1 and TRBJ1-5, with D tentatively TRBD1 (5 bases). Germline V lookup: CDR1 DFQATT, CDR2 SNEGSKA (reference sequence). Deletions cut 5 bases from V and 3 bases from J, with 14 bases between. This CDR3 contains 14 residues. As DNA, the CDR3 is TGCAGTGCTGGGGGGGGATTAGACAATCAGCCCCAGCATTTT. It is translated as CSAGGGLDNQPQHF.

This chain joins TRBV19 and TRBJ2-3; D unresolved. Germline CDR1 LNHDA, CDR2 SQIVND (reference sequence). V lost 7 bases, J lost 2 bases, and 7 bases lay in between. The length of the CDR3 is 12 residues. Here the CDR3 reads CASNGNTDTQYF. Written as DNA, the CDR3 is TGTGCCAGTAACGGCAACACAGATACGCAGTATTTT.

This clonotype was detected many times. The V gene is TRBV9, the J gene TRBJ2-1; 9 nucleotides agree with TRBD1. V lost 4 bases, J lost 6 bases, and 5 bases stayed unmatched. Germline V gene sequence: CDR1 SGDLS, CDR2 YYNGEE. The CDR3 loop spans 14 amino acids. This chain's CDR3 is CASSQDRGSNEQFF. In nucleotides, the CDR3 is TGTGCCAGCAGCCAGGACAGGGGCTCCAATGAGCAGTTCTTC.

This chain joins TRBV12-3 or TRBV12-4 and TRBJ1-2; 7 bases match TRBD1. Trimming cost V 5 bases and J 8 bases; bases outside gene matches: 5. The CDR3 is made up of 12 amino acids. CDR3 loop: CASSGQGEGYTF. CDR3 sequence (DNA): TGTGCCAGCAGTGGGCAGGGGGAAGGCTACACCTTC.

This clonotype appeared a few times. The chain has TRBV5-1 and TRBJ2-6, with 7 bases fitting TRBD2. The germline gives CDR1 SGHRS, CDR2 YFSETQ. The CDR3 covers 14 residues. Unmatched junction bases numbered 10, after V lost 4 bases and J lost 12 bases. Here the CDR3 reads CASSSGLGPLVLTF. For the CDR3, the DNA is TGCGCCAGCAGCAGCGGACTAGGCCCCCTCGTCCTGACTTTC. The full variable domain, completed using reference TRBV5-1 and TRBJ2-6, is KAGVTQTPRYLIKTRGQQVTLSCSPISGHRSVSWYQQTPGQGLQFLFEYFSETQRNKGNFPGRFSGRQFSNSRSEMNVSTLELGDSALYLCASSSGLGPLVLTFGAGSRLTVL.

This CDR3 is CASSLPSTRDSGNTIYF. CDR3 sequence (DNA): TGTGCCAGCAGTTTACCGTCGACAAGGGACTCTGGAAACACCATATATTTT. This chain links TRBV28 with TRBJ1-3; D not certain. Germline assignment: CDR1 MDHEN and CDR2 SYDVKM. V lost 2 bases and J lost 0, with 14 bases in between. This CDR3 region has 17 residues.

This clonotype was counted a few times. The chain has TRBV6-2 or TRBV6-3 and TRBJ1-2, with 7 positions matching TRBD1. J gave up 6 bases and V 6 bases, and 7 bases lay outside the gene matches. The germline V gene has CDR1 MNHEY and CDR2 SVGEGT. This CDR3 has 13 residues. DNA for the CDR3: TGTGCCAGCAGCTTACAGGGGCTCCATGGCTACACCTTC. This gives the protein CASSLQGLHGYTF.

Many counts were recorded for this clonotype. The chain joins TRBV11-2 to TRBJ2-1; 9 bases agree with TRBD2. Losses at the gene ends were 1 base for V and 8 bases for J; bases not matched to a gene: 15. Germline V gives CDR1 SGHAT, CDR2 FQNNGV. The length of the CDR3 is 18 residues. The CDR3 protein is CASSLGILAGAKGDEQFF. The DNA for the CDR3 is TGTGCCAGCAGCTTAGGGATTTTAGCGGGAGCGAAGGGAGATGAGCAGTTCTTC.

This clonotype was detected only a few times. V is TRBV20-1 and J is TRBJ2-2; D gene unclear. The CDR3 has 12 residues. Germline lookup yields CDR1 DFQATT and CDR2 SNEGSKA (reference sequence). The germline V and J ends were trimmed by 5 bases and 4 bases, with 8 bases remaining between them. DNA of the CDR3: TGCAGTGCTCTAGACACCACCGGGGAGCTGTTTTTT. This encodes CSALDTTGELFF.

The CDR3 bases are TGTGCCAGCAGCCGGACAGGGCCCACAGATACGCAGTATTTT. Protein sequence: CASSRTGPTDTQYF. The rearrangement links TRBV11-1 to TRBJ2-3; 8 bases align to TRBD1. With 5 bases clipped from V and 2 bases from J, the junction kept 3 bases outside the gene matches. The CDR3 extends over 14 amino acids. Germline V CDR1 and CDR2: SGHAT, FQDESV (reference sequence). Together with reference TRBV11-1 and TRBJ2-3, the CDR3 gives the full variable domain: EAEVAQSPRYKITEKSQAVAFWCDPISGHATLYWYRQILGQGPELLVQFQDESVVDDSQLPKDRFSAERLKGVDSTLKIQPAELGDSAMYLCASSRTGPTDTQYFGPGTRLTVL.